The 10 T cell receptor beta chains in this list originate from one sample, sequenced in a study of T cell responses to AZD1222 COVID-19 vaccine. Sequencing was performed with immunoSEQ multiplex PCR; in TCRdb, only in-frame clones are kept and a portion is missing. Of 160,000 or so clones listed, roughly 91% are singletons. This specimen was peripheral blood, taken on day 0 of AZD1222 vaccination. Every receptor here comes from an adult in good health.

The chain has TRBV6-4 and TRBJ1-2; the D is unclear. V was clipped by 8 bases and J by 13 bases, with 17 bases between them. The CDR3 is made up of 11 amino acids. Looked up from germline, CDR1 is MRHNA and CDR2 is SNTAGT. CDR3 loop: CASVDRGCRTF. The DNA for the CDR3 is TGTGCCAGCGTAGATCGAGGGTGCCGCACCTTC.

CDR3 amino acids: CASSPPRWINQPQHF. As DNA, the CDR3 is TGTGCCAGTAGTCCCCCCCGGTGGATCAATCAGCCCCAGCATTTT. The chain links TRBV19 to TRBJ1-5; the D is unclear. V was cut by 5 bases and J by 3 bases, with 14 bases left in between. This CDR3 region has 15 residues. Germline CDR1 LNHDA, CDR2 SQIVND (reference sequence).

The rearrangement links TRBV2 to TRBJ2-1, with D unresolved. Germline loops: CDR1 SNHLY, CDR2 FYNNEI. The CDR3 runs 11 residues. V lost 8 bases to trimming and J lost 7 bases, with 9 bases between them. CDR3: CASGILNEQFF. For the CDR3, the DNA is TGTGCCAGCGGCATCTTAAATGAGCAGTTCTTC. Full variable domain (outside the CDR3, taken from reference TRBV2 and TRBJ2-1): EPEVTQTPSHQVTQMGQEVILRCVPISNHLYFYWYRQILGQKVEFLVSFYNNEISEKSEIFDDQFSVERPDGSNFTLKIRSTKLEDSAMYFCASGILNEQFFGPGTRLTVL.

The J gene is TRBJ1-1, the V gene TRBV6-5; D not certain. From germline, CDR1 is MNHEY and CDR2 SVGAGI. V was pared by 8 bases and J by 5 bases, with 9 bases between. CDR3 length equals 11 residues. This CDR3 is CASQVWTEAFF. In nucleotides, the CDR3 is TGTGCCAGCCAAGTATGGACTGAAGCTTTCTTT.

The chain is built from TRBV27 and TRBJ1-1; D ambiguous. This CDR3 has 13 residues. Germline CDR1 MNHEY, CDR2 SMNVEV (reference sequence). With 5 bases removed from V and 1 base from J, the gap between germline ends came to 8 bases. CDR3 DNA sequence: TGTGCCAGCAGTCCAAAGGCGAACACTGAAGCTTTCTTT. Translation gives CASSPKANTEAFF.

This chain connects TRBV11-1 to TRBJ1-4, with TRBD1 matching over 10 bases. Trimming cost V 5 bases and J 7 bases; bases outside gene matches: 4. The germline V gene encodes CDR1 SGHAT and CDR2 FQDESV (reference sequence). CDR3 length equals 14 residues. CDR3 nucleotides: TGTGCCAGCAGCCCGGGACAGGGGACTGAAAAACTGTTTTTT. It is translated as CASSPGQGTEKLFF.

This rearrangement joins TRBV4-3 to TRBJ1-4; D unresolved. This CDR3 spans 17 amino acids. In germline, CDR1 is LGHNA, CDR2 YSLEER. Trimming shortened V by 4 bases and J by 0 bases, and 15 bases separated the two germline ends. CDR3 amino acids: CASSPNPTGATNEKLFF. The CDR3 nucleotides read TGCGCCAGCAGCCCGAACCCCACCGGCGCAACTAATGAAAAACTGTTTTTT.

The V call is TRBV28, the J call TRBJ1-4; weak D call: TRBD1 (5 bases). The ends were cut back, 4 bases at V and 8 bases at J, with 11 bases in the middle. CDR1 and CDR2 (germline): MDHEN, SYDVKM. This CDR3 has 13 amino acids. The CDR3 sequence is CASSSGANEKLFF. The CDR3 DNA reads TGTGCCAGCAGTTCTGGGGCGAACGAAAAACTGTTTTTT.

The genes are TRBV6-2 or TRBV6-3 and TRBJ1-5; a possible D gene is TRBD1 (6 bases). V was trimmed by 5 bases and J by 6 bases, leaving 20 bases between them. From germline, CDR1 is MNHEY and CDR2 SVGEGT. The CDR3 length is 16 residues. As DNA, the CDR3 is TGTGCCAGCAGTGCGAACCAGGGGCTGTCGGGTCAGCCCCAGCATTTT. This gives the protein CASSANQGLSGQPQHF.

The gene calls are TRBV9 and TRBJ2-7; 7 positions match TRBD1. The germline V gene has CDR1 SGDLS and CDR2 YYNGEE. J lost 6 bases, V lost 0 bases, and 9 bases had no gene match. CDR3 size: 15 residues. CDR3 region: CASSVAEDRPSEQYF. The DNA of the CDR3 is TGTGCCAGCAGCGTAGCGGAGGACAGGCCCAGCGAGCAGTACTTC.